This TCR beta chain stems from a study of cytomegalovirus exposure and HLA in healthy donors. The study, taken as a whole, reports: The investigators catalogued 150 to 200 TCR beta chains as cytomegalovirus-associated.

The CDR3 is 11 residues long. V dropped 2 bases and J dropped 3 bases, with 2 bases sitting between them. The germline V gene encodes CDR1 SGHVS and CDR2 FQNEAQ. As to this clone: Its antigen is still unknown.

The method was immunoSEQ multiplex PCR; TCRdb's version includes in-frame clones alone and lacks a portion of them. The table shows about 57,000 clones, with more than 85% occurring only once. The V call is TRBV7-8, the J call TRBJ2-7; the D is unclear. The source of this sequence is a woman aged 18-30 years in good health and CMV-seronegative. The material sequenced was PBMCs. The CDR3 is CASSLYYEQYF. For the CDR3, the DNA is TGTGCCAGCAGCTTATACTACGAGCAGTACTTC. Together with reference TRBV7-8 and TRBJ2-7, the CDR3 gives the full variable domain: GAGVSQSPRYKVAKRGQDVALRCDPISGHVSLFWYQQALGQGPEFLTYFQNEAQLDKSGLPSDRFFAERPEGSVSTLKIQRTQQEDSAVYLCASSLYYEQYFGPGTRLTVT.